The rows below give T cell receptor beta chains drawn from one sample of a study of T cells in Graves' hyperthyroidism and ophthalmopathy. TCRdb analysed the multiplex PCR reads with MiXCR anew, one entry per CDR3 protein. The table has around 500,000 distinct CDR3 sequences, around a fifth seen once. Sequencing was done on a sample of blood. The receptors shown here come from a woman between 65 and 79 years old with Graves' ophthalmopathy. Each CDR3 is given with its conserved first and last residue. D genes are given only for firm matches. Size is stated for part of the rows, as once, few or many counts, or as a class when the clone is expanded.

clone_size	v_call	d_call	j_call	cdr3_nt	cdr3_aa
-	TRBV20-1	-	TRBJ1-4	TGCAGTGCCCCCCGGGACCGAACAAATGAAAAACTGTTTTTT	CSAPRDRTNEKLFF
few	TRBV7-3	TRBD1	TRBJ1-1	TGTGCCAGCAGCTTAACAGGGGGCGTCTCTGAAGCTTTCTTT	CASSLTGGVSEAFF
many	TRBV12-3/TRBV12-4	TRBD1	TRBJ2-7	TGTGCCAGCGCCCCTGGGACAGGGGGCGAGGACGAGCAGTACTTC	CASAPGTGGEDEQYF
-	TRBV27	-	TRBJ1-1	TGTGCCAGCGGCCTAATTCACACTGAAGCTTTCTTT	CASGLIHTEAFF
-	TRBV20-1	TRBD1	TRBJ1-2	TGCAGTGCTACACAGGGGGCTGATGGCTACACCTTC	CSATQGADGYTF
many	TRBV6-1	TRBD2	TRBJ2-1	TGTGCCAGCAGCGGGACTAGCGGGAGCGATGAGCAGTTCTTC	CASSGTSGSDEQFF
-	TRBV4-3	-	TRBJ1-4	TGCGCCAGCAGCCTCTTACCAGCTGGGAATGAAAAACTGTTTTTT	CASSLLPAGNEKLFF
-	TRBV28	-	TRBJ1-5	TGTGCCACCGGGGGGGGCAATCAGCCCCAGCATTTT	CATGGGNQPQHF
-	TRBV7-9	TRBD1	TRBJ1-1	TGTGCCAGCAGCCTACGTAGCGGGACAGGGGGCCGAGAAACTGAAGCTTTCTTT	CASSLRSGTGGRETEAFF
-	TRBV20-1	-	TRBJ1-1	TGCAGTGCTAGTCAGGGTGTTTCTTTCTTT	CSASQGVSFF
-	TRBV19	TRBD2	TRBJ2-5	TGTGCCAGTAGTATTATGACTAGCGGGAGTGGGGAGACCCAGTACTTC	CASSIMTSGSGETQYF
many	TRBV3-1	-	TRBJ1-5	TGTGCCAGCAGCCAAGCACAGGGCCGGCAGCCCCAGCATTTT	CASSQAQGRQPQHF
-	TRBV18	-	TRBJ1-5	TGTGCCAGCTCACCGGCGGCAGATAATCAGCCCCAGCATTTT	CASSPAADNQPQHF
few	TRBV5-5	-	TRBJ2-7	TGTGCCAGCAGCATATCCCCTAACAACGAGCAGTACTTC	CASSISPNNEQYF
many	TRBV6-1	-	TRBJ1-1	TGTGCCACTTACCCCCCCTACTCATGGGACACTGAAGCTTTCTTT	CATYPPYSWDTEAFF
-	TRBV9	TRBD1	TRBJ2-7	TGTGCCAGCAGCCCCCGAGATACAGGGGGCAGGAACTACGAGCAGTACTTC	CASSPRDTGGRNYEQYF
-	TRBV20-1	TRBD1	TRBJ1-1	TGCAGTGCTAGAGAACTGGACAGGAACCATGAAGCTTTCTTT	CSARELDRNHEAFF
few	TRBV25-1	-	TRBJ2-5	TGTGCCAGCAGTGTTCCCCCTAGAGAGACCCAGTACTTC	CASSVPPRETQYF
few	TRBV6-1	-	TRBJ1-1	TGTGCCAGCAGTGTCTTTCCAAGGGGCGGCACTGAAGCTTTCTTT	CASSVFPRGGTEAFF
-	TRBV12-5	-	TRBJ2-4	TGTGCTAGTGGGTACAGTCAACTAGCCAAAAACATTCAGTACTTC	CASGYSQLAKNIQYF
-	TRBV20-1	TRBD2	TRBJ2-7	TGCAGTGCTAGCTCACTAGCGGACGAGCAGTACTTC	CSASSLADEQYF
few	TRBV4-3	TRBD2	TRBJ2-7	TGCGCCAGCAGCCAAGATCGGGACTACCCTTACGAGCAGTACTTC	CASSQDRDYPYEQYF
many	TRBV11-2	TRBD1	TRBJ1-1	TGTGCCAGCAGCTGGGGACAGGGTCGAACTGAAGCTTTCTTT	CASSWGQGRTEAFF